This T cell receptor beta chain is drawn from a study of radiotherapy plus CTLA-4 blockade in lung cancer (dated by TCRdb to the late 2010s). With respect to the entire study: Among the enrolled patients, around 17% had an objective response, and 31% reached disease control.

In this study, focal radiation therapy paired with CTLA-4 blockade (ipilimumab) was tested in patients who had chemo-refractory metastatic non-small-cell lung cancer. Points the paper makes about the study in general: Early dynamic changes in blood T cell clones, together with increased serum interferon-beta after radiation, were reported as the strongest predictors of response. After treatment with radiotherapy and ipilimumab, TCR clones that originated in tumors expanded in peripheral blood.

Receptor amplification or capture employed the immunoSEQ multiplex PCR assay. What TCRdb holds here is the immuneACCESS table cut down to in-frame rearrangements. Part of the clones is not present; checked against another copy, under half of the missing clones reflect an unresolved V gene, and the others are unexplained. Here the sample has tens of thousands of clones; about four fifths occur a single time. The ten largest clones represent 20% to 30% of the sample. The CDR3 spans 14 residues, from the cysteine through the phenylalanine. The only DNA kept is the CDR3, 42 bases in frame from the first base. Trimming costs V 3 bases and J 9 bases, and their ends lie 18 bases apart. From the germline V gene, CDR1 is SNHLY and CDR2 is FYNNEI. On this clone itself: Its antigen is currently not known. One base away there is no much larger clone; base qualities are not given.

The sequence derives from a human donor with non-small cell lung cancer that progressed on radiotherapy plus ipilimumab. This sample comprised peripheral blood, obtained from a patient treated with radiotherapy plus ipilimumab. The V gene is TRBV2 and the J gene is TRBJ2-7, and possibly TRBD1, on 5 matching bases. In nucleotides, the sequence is TGTGCCAGCAGTGATTCGGACACTCGACAAAGGCAGTACTTC. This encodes CASSDSDTRQRQYF.